These 11 T cell receptor beta chains were all obtained from the same sample, sequenced in a study of shared clonotypes between healthy human individuals (dated by TCRdb to the early 2020s). Library creation used the immunoSEQ multiplex PCR assay. TCRdb retrieved this table from immuneACCESS and kept in-frame rearrangements only. Not all clones are present; in checked studies, unresolved V genes account for under half, and no reason is known for the remainder. This sample has over 150,000 clones in its table, and 66% of those were observed once. Jointly, the top ten make up about 10% of the sample. The sequencing sample was made of memory CD4+ T cells sorted from blood. The label giving this sample's cell subset or site can be read as: CD45RA-negative fraction. Receptors were obtained from a man younger than 45 in good health.

The CDR3 region has the DNA TGCGCCAGCAGTGAGACATCACCGGGGAGGGCTTTCTTT. This codes for CASSETSPGRAFF. The chain links TRBV10-1 to TRBJ1-1; no firm D call. Germline values: CDR1 WNHNN, CDR2 SYGVQD (reference sequence). The CDR3 runs to 13 residues. V shed 2 bases and J shed 11 bases, with 15 bases lying between them.

V gene TRBV6-1 combines with J gene TRBJ2-3; D not certain. Trimming pared 6 bases from V and 2 bases from J, leaving 6 bases between. The CDR3 is 12 amino acids. Per germline, CDR1 MNHNS and CDR2 SASEGT. The CDR3 spells CASSLPTDTQYF. CDR3 DNA sequence: TGTGCCAGCAGCCTCCCCACAGATACGCAGTATTTT.

The chain has TRBV5-6 and TRBJ2-3, with D uncertain. CDR3 size: 12 residues. The V and J ends lost 2 bases and 5 bases respectively, with 6 bases between them. The germline CDR1 and CDR2 sequences are SGHDT and YYEEEE. The CDR3 region is CASSLGLDTQYF. CDR3 in DNA: TGTGCCAGCAGCTTAGGTTTAGATACGCAGTATTTT.

The rearrangement joins TRBV19 to TRBJ2-3, with D uncertain. The germline gives CDR1 LNHDA, CDR2 SQIVND (reference sequence). CDR3 size: 12 residues. V lost 3 bases to trimming and J lost 3 bases, with 4 bases between them. CDR3 protein: CASSMVTDTQYF. The CDR3 DNA reads TGTGCCAGTAGTATGGTAACAGATACGCAGTATTTT.

The rearrangement joins TRBV5-1 to TRBJ2-5; weak D call: TRBD1 (6 bases). The germline V and J ends were trimmed by 2 bases and 1 base, with 15 bases remaining between them. Germline V gene data show CDR1 as SGHRS and CDR2 as YFSETQ. The CDR3 has 16 amino acids. The CDR3 protein is CASSLVLGQTQETQYF. The CDR3 DNA reads TGCGCCAGCAGCTTAGTCCTGGGACAAACCCAAGAGACCCAGTACTTC.

This clone turned up a few times. The chain couples TRBV25-1 to TRBJ2-4; 8 positions agree with TRBD1. Trimming at V came to 5 bases and at J to 12 bases, leaving 15 bases not matched to a gene. There are 15 residues in the CDR3. Germline V gene data show CDR1 as MGHDK and CDR2 as SYGVNS. For the CDR3, the DNA is TGTGCCAGCAGTAGCCACAGGGGGGCCTTGGTGCGTCAGTACTTC. Encoded protein: CASSSHRGALVRQYF. Full variable domain (remainder filled in from reference TRBV25-1 and TRBJ2-4): EADIYQTPRYLVIGTGKKITLECSQTMGHDKMYWYQQDPGMELHLIHYSYGVNSTEKGDLSSESTVSRIRTEHFPLTLESARPSHTSQYLCASSSHRGALVRQYFGAGTRLSVL.

The genes are TRBV7-9 and TRBJ1-1; D remains ambiguous. The germline CDR1 and CDR2 sequences are SEHNR and FQNEAQ (reference sequence). The V end was cut by 6 bases, the J end by 2 bases, with 19 bases between. The CDR3 is 16 amino acids. The chain's CDR3 is CASSYSVGSGNTEAFF. The DNA of the CDR3 is TGTGCCAGCAGTTATTCAGTTGGCTCGGGTAACACTGAAGCTTTCTTT.

This clone was recorded at least ten times. The J gene is TRBJ2-7, the V gene TRBV27, with a weak D call TRBD2 (5 bases). The V end lost 9 bases, the J end lost 5 bases, and 17 bases lay between the germline ends. This CDR3 is 13 amino acids long. CDR1 is MNHEY and CDR2 is SMNVEV in the germline V gene (reference sequence). The CDR3 nucleotides read TGTGCCAGTCGTGATGACTACCTTGACGAGCAGTACTTC. It specifies CASRDDYLDEQYF.

The chain combines TRBV6-5 with TRBJ2-4, with D perhaps TRBD2 (5 bases). Between the trimmed V and J ends, which lost 5 bases and 4 bases, there was a span of 15 bases. CDR1 and CDR2 (germline): MNHEY, SVGAGI. The CDR3 has 15 amino acids. CDR3 region: CASSPGGRRKNIQYF. The CDR3 region has the DNA TGTGCCAGCAGTCCAGGAGGCAGACGAAAAAACATTCAGTACTTC.

This chain uses TRBV2 with TRBJ2-1; 10 positions agree with TRBD2. Trimming took 6 bases from V and 4 from J; bases not matched to a gene: 12. Per the germline V gene, CDR1 is SNHLY and CDR2 is FYNNEI. The CDR3 length is 17 residues. CDR3 DNA: TGTGCCAGCAGCTTAACCCTAAGGACTAGCGGTTACAATGAGCAGTTCTTC. It is translated as CASSLTLRTSGYNEQFF.

The chain employs TRBV5-4 and TRBJ2-1, with 9 positions matching TRBD2. From germline, CDR1 is SGHNT and CDR2 YYREEE (reference sequence). V gave up 4 bases and J gave up 6 bases; unmatched junction bases: 11. The CDR3 contains 16 residues. In DNA, the CDR3 is TGTGCCAGCAGCGACCAGGGGACTAGCTACAGCAATGAGCAGTTCTTC. This codes for CASSDQGTSYSNEQFF.